These 3 T cell receptor beta chains were all obtained from the same sample, sequenced in a study of blood T cells in healthy people across ages. Primed by a sample-barcoded 5' primer and a J-beta primer mix, a second PCR proceeded for about 6 to 12 cycles. Each CDR3 protein gets one entry after TCRdb re-called the 5' RACE reads with MiXCR. The sample has some 1.7 million distinct CDR3 sequences, roughly 27% seen once. Sequenced: blood. These receptors were collected from a woman in her twenties or thirties in good health.

This clonotype appeared a few times. V gene TRBV15 combines with J gene TRBJ2-3; D not resolved. The germline V gene has CDR1 LNHNV and CDR2 YYDKDF (reference sequence). V lost 1 base to trimming and J lost 4 bases, with 9 bases between them. This CDR3 has 14 amino acids. Written as DNA, the CDR3 is TGTGCCACCAGCAGAGGTATTACTCCAGATACGCAGTATTTT. Protein product: CATSRGITPDTQYF. Based on the CDR3 plus reference TRBV15 and TRBJ2-3, the full variable domain is DAMVIQNPRYQVTQFGKPVTLSCSQTLNHNVMYWYQQKSSQAPKLLFHYYDKDFNNEADTPDNFQSRRPNTSFCFLDIRSPGLGDTAMYLCATSRGITPDTQYFGPGTRLTVL.

This clonotype was counted ten times or more. V usage is TRBV12-3 or TRBV12-4 and J usage is TRBJ1-2; maybe TRBD1 (6 bases). The V and J ends lost 1 base and 12 bases respectively, with 12 bases between them. This CDR3 comprises 12 residues. The CDR3 nucleotides read TGTGCCAGCAGTTTAGGGCAGGGGCCTCACACCTTC. Translating it yields CASSLGQGPHTF.

This clonotype was counted at least ten times. This chain connects TRBV29-1 to TRBJ2-3; D gene ambiguous. V lost 7 bases and J lost 4, with 6 bases in between. CDR1 and CDR2 from the germline V gene are SQVTM and ANQGSEA. The CDR3 has 10 residues. The CDR3 DNA follows: TGCAGCGCAGACCCAGATACGCAGTATTTT. Translated: CSADPDTQYF.